The T cell receptor (beta chain) under discussion was sequenced for a study of cytotoxic CD8 clonotypes in ibrutinib-treated CLL. Study-wide findings and caveats: A difference in sampling times existed between sustained-remission and progressing patients.

V lost 4 bases, J lost 0 bases, and 6 bases lay in between. From germline, CDR1 is KGHSH and CDR2 LQKENI. The CDR3 totals 13 residues. TCRdb's table, derived via immunoSEQ multiplex PCR, lists solely in-frame clones and lacks some. The sample records some 84,000 clones, just over 85% being singletons. Notes on this clone: Antigen unknown.

The material was PBMCs, obtained before ibrutinib treatment. The TCR comes from a human donor with chronic lymphocytic leukemia. This chain links TRBV18 with TRBJ2-5; D unclear. The DNA for the CDR3 is TGTGCCAGCTCACAGACCCACCAAGAGACCCAGTACTTC. Translating gives CASSQTHQETQYF. The full variable domain, in which reference TRBV18 and TRBJ2-5 provide the parts outside the CDR3, is NAGVMQNPRHLVRRRGQEARLRCSPMKGHSHVYWYRQLPEEGLKFMVYLQKENIIDESGMPKERFSAEFPKEGPSILRIQQVVRGDSAAYFCASSQTHQETQYFGPGTRLLVL.